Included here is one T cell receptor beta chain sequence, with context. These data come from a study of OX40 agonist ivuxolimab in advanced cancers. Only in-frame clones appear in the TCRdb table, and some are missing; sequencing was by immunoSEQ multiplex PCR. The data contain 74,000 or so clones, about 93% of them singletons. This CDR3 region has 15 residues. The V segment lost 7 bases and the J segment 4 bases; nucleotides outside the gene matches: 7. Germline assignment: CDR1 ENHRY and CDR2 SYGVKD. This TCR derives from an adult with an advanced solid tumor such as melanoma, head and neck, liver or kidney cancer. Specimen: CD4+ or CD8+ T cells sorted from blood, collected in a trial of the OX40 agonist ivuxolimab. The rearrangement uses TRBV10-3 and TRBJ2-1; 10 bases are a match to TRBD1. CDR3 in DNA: TGTGCCATCACAGCCGGGACAGGGGAGTACAATGAGCAGTTCTTC. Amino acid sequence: CAITAGTGEYNEQFF.